These 23 T cell receptor beta chains share one sample of origin, sequenced in a study of shared clonotypes between healthy human individuals. Sequenced by immunoSEQ multiplex PCR; TCRdb stores in-frame clones only, minus some. The data hold about 680,000 clones, with approximately 73% observed a single time. Sequencing input: memory CD4+ T cells sorted from blood. Subset given: CD45RA-negative fraction. The receptor set was obtained from a woman in her thirties in good health.

Only a few counts were recorded for this clone. The rearrangement links TRBV5-1 to TRBJ1-1; the match to TRBD1 covers 11 bases. Trimming removed 4 bases from V and 4 bases from J; junction bases left unmatched: 9. The CDR3 totals 16 residues. Germline-derived CDR1 and CDR2 are SGHRS and YFSETQ. The CDR3 reads CASSPGTGGRTTEAFF. The DNA for the CDR3 is TGCGCCAGCAGCCCTGGGACAGGGGGAAGGACCACTGAAGCTTTCTTT.

The J gene is TRBJ1-1, the V gene TRBV6-1, with 12 bases aligning to TRBD1. This CDR3 spans 16 amino acids. CDR1 is MNHNS and CDR2 is SASEGT in the germline V gene. V was clipped by 4 bases and J by 5 bases; unmatched bases: 8. Here the CDR3 reads CASSAGTGGLGTEAFF. CDR3 nucleotides: TGTGCCAGCAGTGCCGGGACAGGGGGCTTGGGAACTGAAGCTTTCTTT.

This clone appeared once. V is TRBV11-2 and J is TRBJ2-3, with TRBD1 identical over 8 bases. J lost 3 bases, V lost 6 bases, and 5 bases had no gene match. The germline CDR1 and CDR2 sequences are SGHAT and FQNNGV. The CDR3 contains 14 residues. CDR3 loop: CASRVRGLTDTQYF. CDR3 DNA sequence: TGTGCCAGCAGAGTCAGGGGGCTGACAGATACGCAGTATTTT.

The rearrangement links TRBV7-8 to TRBJ2-3; D is unresolved. Germline CDR1 and CDR2: SGHVS and FQNEAQ. V shed 1 base and J shed 5 bases, with 16 bases lying between them. The length of the CDR3 is 16 residues. Written as DNA, the CDR3 is TGTGCCAGCAGCTTAGTAAGTGGCCGGGCTGGAGATACGCAGTATTTT. This gives the protein CASSLVSGRAGDTQYF.

Concerning this clone: Other DNA sequences in this specimen translate into the identical CDR3. The V gene is TRBV7-9, the J gene TRBJ1-3; D gene unclear. The CDR3 runs to 13 residues. The germline gives CDR1 SEHNR, CDR2 FQNEAQ (reference sequence). V shed 7 bases and J shed 0 bases, with 7 bases lying between them. Here the CDR3 reads CASKGFSGNTIYF. The CDR3 region has the DNA TGTGCCAGCAAGGGCTTCTCTGGAAACACCATATATTTT.

The chain couples TRBV9 to TRBJ2-1, with TRBD2 as a possible D gene (5 bases). Trimming removed 3 bases from V and 6 bases from J, with 16 bases in between. The germline V gene has CDR1 SGDLS and CDR2 YYNGEE. This CDR3 comprises 15 residues. This CDR3 reads CASSGTSSYINEQFF. The CDR3 DNA sequence: TGTGCCAGCAGCGGAACTAGTTCTTATATCAATGAGCAGTTCTTC.

This clone appeared a single time. The genes are TRBV7-9 and TRBJ1-1, with D unclear. Deletions cut 7 bases from V and 0 bases from J, with 12 bases between. Germline lookup yields CDR1 SEHNR and CDR2 FQNEAQ (reference sequence). This CDR3 region has 14 residues. The CDR3 coding sequence is TGTGCCAGCACCCCTCGGGGAATGAACACTGAAGCTTTCTTT. Its protein product is CASTPRGMNTEAFF.

The chain couples TRBV28 to TRBJ1-5, with D perhaps matching TRBD1 (6 bases). Germline lookup yields CDR1 MDHEN and CDR2 SYDVKM. V was clipped by 6 bases and J by 7 bases, with 13 bases between them. The CDR3 is 13 amino acids. The CDR3 DNA reads as TGTGCCAGCAGGAAACAGGGATGGCAGCCCCAGCATTTT. Its protein product is CASRKQGWQPQHF. Full variable domain (rest looked up from reference TRBV28 and TRBJ1-5): DVKVTQSSRYLVKRTGEKVFLECVQDMDHENMFWYRQDPGLGLRLIYFSYDVKMKEKGDIPEGYSVSREKKERFSLILESASTNQTSMYLCASRKQGWQPQHFGDGTRLSIL.

The chain recombines TRBV28 with TRBJ2-1; D possibly corresponds to TRBD1 (5 bases). This CDR3 has 11 amino acids. Germline V gene data show CDR1 as MDHEN and CDR2 as SYDVKM. V dropped 6 bases and J dropped 10 bases, with 10 bases sitting between them. The CDR3 sequence: CASSRVYEQFF. The CDR3 DNA sequence: TGTGCCAGCAGCAGGGTTTACGAGCAGTTCTTC.

In this sample, this clone turned up once. The genes are TRBV5-4 and TRBJ2-7; 7 bases match TRBD2. This CDR3 is 15 amino acids long. V shed 2 bases, J shed 6 bases, and the junction held 11 bases outside the gene matches. Germline values: CDR1 SGHNT, CDR2 YYREEE (reference sequence). CDR3 amino acids: CASSFDTGLPAEQYF. As DNA, the CDR3 is TGTGCCAGCAGCTTTGATACGGGACTACCCGCCGAGCAGTACTTC.

The chain is built from TRBV9 and TRBJ1-4, with 7 bases fitting TRBD1. J was trimmed by 7 bases and V by 0 bases; bases with no gene match: 9. Germline CDR1 is SGDLS and CDR2 is YYNGEE. This CDR3 contains 16 residues. The CDR3 sequence is CASSVGVEGAREKLFF. DNA of the CDR3: TGTGCCAGCAGCGTAGGTGTAGAGGGGGCGCGTGAAAAACTGTTTTTT.

V is TRBV7-3 and J is TRBJ1-1, with D perhaps matching TRBD1 (6 bases). Trimming pared 6 bases from V and 3 bases from J, leaving 14 bases between. The length of the CDR3 is 14 residues. Germline V lookup: CDR1 SGHTA, CDR2 FQGTGA. The CDR3 sequence: CASSRASGDTEAFF. CDR3 sequence (DNA): TGTGCCAGCAGTCGGGCTTCAGGGGACACTGAAGCTTTCTTT.

The genes are TRBV19 and TRBJ2-7; TRBD2 matches at 7 bases. There are 15 residues in the CDR3. V lost 5 bases and J lost 2; bases outside the gene matches: 9. Germline V gives CDR1 LNHDA, CDR2 SQIVND (reference sequence). The CDR3 loop reads CASSASGGRTYEQYF. The CDR3 DNA is TGTGCCAGTAGTGCGTCGGGGGGACGCACCTACGAGCAGTACTTC.

The chain couples TRBV5-1 to TRBJ2-5; 8 bases are a match to TRBD1. The germline V gene has CDR1 SGHRS and CDR2 YFSETQ. This CDR3 contains 16 residues. J lost 1 base, V lost 0 bases, and 5 bases had no gene match. The CDR3 DNA is TGCGCCAGCAGCTTGGCCCCGGACAGGGCCCAAGAGACCCAGTACTTC. Its protein product is CASSLAPDRAQETQYF. The whole variable domain, filled in from reference TRBV5-1 and TRBJ2-5, reads KAGVTQTPRYLIKTRGQQVTLSCSPISGHRSVSWYQQTPGQGLQFLFEYFSETQRNKGNFPGRFSGRQFSNSRSEMNVSTLELGDSALYLCASSLAPDRAQETQYFGPGTRLLVL.

The V call is TRBV9, the J call TRBJ2-1; D is undetermined. Trimming took off 0 bases at V and 0 bases at J, with 10 bases between the two ends. CDR1 and CDR2 (germline): SGDLS, YYNGEE. CDR3 length: 16 residues. The CDR3 sequence: CASSVDAVSSYNEQFF. For the CDR3, the DNA is TGTGCCAGCAGCGTAGATGCGGTTAGCTCCTACAATGAGCAGTTCTTC.

With regard to this clone: This same CDR3 is encoded by further DNA sequences in the sample. J is TRBJ2-7 and V is TRBV2; no reliable D call. This CDR3 has 11 amino acids. The germline gives CDR1 SNHLY, CDR2 FYNNEI. Deletions cut 4 bases from V and 3 bases from J, with 4 bases between. CDR3 in amino acids: CASSAGYEQYF. The CDR3, as DNA: TGTGCCAGCAGTGCCGGCTACGAGCAGTACTTC.

This clone was picked up one time. The chain links TRBV2 to TRBJ1-5, with a possible D match to TRBD1 (5 bases). The CDR3 is made up of 16 amino acids. CDR1 SNHLY and CDR2 FYNNEI come from the germline V gene. V shed 8 bases and J shed 1 base, with 18 bases lying between them. CDR3 loop: CASVKDRGSSNQPQHF. The DNA of the CDR3 is TGTGCCAGCGTAAAGGATAGGGGATCCAGCAATCAGCCCCAGCATTTT.

The chain carries TRBV11-2 and TRBJ1-1; 8 bases map to TRBD1. The trim removed 1 base at V and 0 bases at J, leaving 4 bases unmatched. Germline CDR1 reads SGHAT; CDR2 reads FQNNGV. This CDR3 has 16 residues. The CDR3 protein is CASSLGRTGMNTEAFF. CDR3 bases: TGTGCCAGCAGCTTAGGACGGACAGGGATGAACACTGAAGCTTTCTTT.

The rearrangement links TRBV6-7 to TRBJ1-3, with D maybe TRBD1 (5 bases). TRBV6-7 is treated as an ORF (open reading frame) with a function not yet certain. V was shortened by 0 bases and J by 3 bases, with 12 bases between the two germline ends. The CDR3 totals 16 residues. This CDR3 is CASSYSRGGLGNTIYF. The DNA for the CDR3 is TGTGCCAGCAGTTACTCGAGGGGAGGGCTTGGAAACACCATATATTTT.

The V and J genes are TRBV19 and TRBJ2-5; 7 bases map to TRBD1. The length of the CDR3 is 14 residues. Germline CDR1 is LNHDA and CDR2 is SQIVND (reference sequence). The ends lost 5 bases at V and 2 bases at J; junction bases unmatched: 5. The CDR3 sequence: CASSPGQTQETQYF. The CDR3 bases are TGTGCCAGTAGTCCGGGACAGACACAAGAGACCCAGTACTTC.

The V and J genes are TRBV6-8 and TRBJ2-5; D is ambiguous. The CDR3 runs 12 residues. With 9 bases removed from V and 5 bases from J, the gap between germline ends came to 13 bases. The germline V gene encodes CDR1 MNHGY and CDR2 SAAAGT. This chain's CDR3 is CASGQDGETQYF. CDR3 bases: TGTGCCAGTGGGCAGGACGGGGAGACCCAGTACTTC.

The chain combines TRBV10-3 with TRBJ2-2, with D hard to call. V was clipped by 7 bases and J by 7 bases, with 7 bases between them. This CDR3 comprises 11 residues. Germline V gene sequence: CDR1 ENHRY, CDR2 SYGVKD. CDR3: CAITNNGELFF. The CDR3 coding sequence is TGTGCCATCACCAATAACGGGGAGCTGTTTTTT.

This clone occurred a few times. The rearrangement joins TRBV2 to TRBJ1-4, with TRBD1 matching 8 bases. Germline CDR1 reads SNHLY; CDR2 reads FYNNEI. V lost 8 bases and J lost 8; bases outside the gene matches: 13. This CDR3 contains 15 residues. CDR3 nucleotide sequence: TGTGCCAGCCAGGCTCAGGGGGCGAGGAAAGAAAAACTGTTTTTT. Amino acids: CASQAQGARKEKLFF.